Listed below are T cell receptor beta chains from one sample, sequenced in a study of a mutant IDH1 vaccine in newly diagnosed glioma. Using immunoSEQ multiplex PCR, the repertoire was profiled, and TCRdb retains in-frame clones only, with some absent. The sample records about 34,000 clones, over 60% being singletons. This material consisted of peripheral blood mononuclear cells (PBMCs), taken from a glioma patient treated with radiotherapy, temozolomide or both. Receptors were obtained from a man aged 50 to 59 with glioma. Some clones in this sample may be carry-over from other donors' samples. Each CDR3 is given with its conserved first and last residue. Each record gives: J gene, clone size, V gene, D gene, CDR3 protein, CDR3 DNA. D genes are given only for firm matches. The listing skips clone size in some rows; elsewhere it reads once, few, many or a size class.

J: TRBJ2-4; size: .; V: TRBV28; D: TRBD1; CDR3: CASSPWTGESKNIQYF; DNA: TGTGCCAGCAGTCCTTGGACAGGGGAGTCCAAAAACATTCAGTACTTC
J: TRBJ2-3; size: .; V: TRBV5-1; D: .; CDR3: CASSLAYGGPTDTQYF; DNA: TGCGCCAGCAGCTTGGCATATGGGGGACCCACAGATACGCAGTATTTT
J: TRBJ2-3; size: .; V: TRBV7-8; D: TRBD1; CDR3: CASSTGGFRTDTQYF; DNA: TGTGCCAGCAGCACAGGGGGGTTTCGCACAGATACGCAGTATTTT
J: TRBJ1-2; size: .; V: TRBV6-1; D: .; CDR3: CASSNSVLGYTF; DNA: TGTGCCAGCAGTAACAGCGTACTTGGCTACACCTTC
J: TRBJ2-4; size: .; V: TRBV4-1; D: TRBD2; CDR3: CASSSGTSGSWDIQYF; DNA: TGCGCCAGCAGCTCAGGGACTAGCGGGAGTTGGGACATTCAGTACTTC
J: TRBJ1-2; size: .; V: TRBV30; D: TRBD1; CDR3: CAWRRTGSYGYTF; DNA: TGTGCCTGGAGGCGGACAGGCAGCTATGGCTACACCTTC
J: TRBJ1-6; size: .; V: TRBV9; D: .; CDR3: CASSSGGNDSPLHF; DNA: TGTGCCAGCAGCTCTGGGGGGAACGATTCACCCCTCCACTTT
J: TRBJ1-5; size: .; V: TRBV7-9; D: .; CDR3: CASSFTVNQPQHF; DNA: TGTGCCAGCAGCTTTACAGTCAATCAGCCCCAGCATTTT
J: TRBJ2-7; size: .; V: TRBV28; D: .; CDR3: CASAHGYEQYF; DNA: TGTGCCAGCGCGCACGGCTACGAGCAGTACTTC
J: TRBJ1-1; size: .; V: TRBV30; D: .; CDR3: CAWSVVGTEAFF; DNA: TGTGCCTGGAGTGTAGTCGGGACAGAAGCTTTCTTT
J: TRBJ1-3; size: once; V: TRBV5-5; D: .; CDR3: CASSPGSGNTIYF; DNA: TGTGCCAGCAGCCCTGGATCCGGAAACACCATATATTTT
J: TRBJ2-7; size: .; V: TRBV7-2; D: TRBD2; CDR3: CASSSGGPYEQYF; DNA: TGTGCCAGCAGCTCGGGGGGTCCCTACGAGCAGTACTTC
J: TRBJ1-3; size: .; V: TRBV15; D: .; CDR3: CAVQAGQSGNTIYF; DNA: TGTGCCGTTCAGGCAGGGCAGTCTGGAAACACCATATATTTT
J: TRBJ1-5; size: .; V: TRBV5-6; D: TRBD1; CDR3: CASSFDRDQPQHF; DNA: TGTGCCAGCAGCTTTGACAGGGATCAGCCCCAGCATTTT
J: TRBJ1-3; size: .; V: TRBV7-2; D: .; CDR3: CASSSAWDSGNTIYF; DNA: TGTGCCAGCAGCTCTGCCTGGGACTCTGGAAACACCATATATTTT
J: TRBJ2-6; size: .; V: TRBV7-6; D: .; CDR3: CASSLALAGSGANVLTF; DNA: TGTGCCAGCAGCTTAGCGTTGGCCGGTTCTGGGGCCAACGTCCTGACTTTC
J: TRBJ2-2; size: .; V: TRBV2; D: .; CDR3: CASSGAGELFF; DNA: TGTGCCAGCAGTGGAGCCGGGGAGCTGTTTTTT
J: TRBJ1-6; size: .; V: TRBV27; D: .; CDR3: CASSYGSSNSPLHF; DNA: TGTGCCAGCAGTTATGGGAGCAGTAATTCACCCCTCCACTTT
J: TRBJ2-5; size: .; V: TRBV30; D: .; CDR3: CACSIRETQYF; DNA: TGTGCCTGCAGCATCCGGGAGACCCAGTACTTC
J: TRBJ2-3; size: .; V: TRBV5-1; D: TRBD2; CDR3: CASSWGLERDTQYF; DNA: TGCGCCAGCAGCTGGGGACTAGAACGAGATACGCAGTATTTT
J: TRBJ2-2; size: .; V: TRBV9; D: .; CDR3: CASSPESRVTNTGELFF; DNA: TGTGCCAGCAGCCCCGAATCCCGGGTCACTAACACCGGGGAGCTGTTTTTT
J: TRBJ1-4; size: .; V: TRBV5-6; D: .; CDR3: CASSFRDGNEKLFF; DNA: TGTGCCAGCAGCTTCCGGGACGGGAATGAAAAACTGTTTTTT
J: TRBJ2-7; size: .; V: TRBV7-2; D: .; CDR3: CASSLGAGSYEQYF; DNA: TGTGCCAGCAGCTTAGGGGCAGGCTCCTACGAGCAGTACTTC
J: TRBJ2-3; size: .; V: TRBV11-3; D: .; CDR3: CASSLVQGISPDTQYF; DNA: TGTGCCAGCAGCTTAGTGCAGGGAATCAGCCCAGATACGCAGTATTTT
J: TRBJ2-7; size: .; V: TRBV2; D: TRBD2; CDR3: CAGARGNYEQYF; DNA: TGTGCAGGGGCGCGGGGGAACTACGAGCAGTACTTC